This T cell receptor (beta chain) comes out of a study of graft-versus-host responses after intestinal transplantation. Study results and limitations: Allograft clonal ratios (graft-versus-host to host-versus-graft) were high in patients who had graft-donor T cell macrochimerism.

Generated by immunoSEQ multiplex PCR, the TCRdb table keeps only in-frame clones and is missing some. The data show 15,000 to 20,000 clones, around 42% seen once. The germline gives CDR1 MNHGY, CDR2 SVAAGI. There are 11 residues in the CDR3. Researchers placed around 200,000 CFSE-labeled responder cells in culture with around 200,000 irradiated, violet-dye-labeled stimulator cells. Once the reaction had ended, proliferating CFSE-low CD3+CD4+ and CD3+CD8+ responders were sorted. With respect to this clone: One junction end disagrees with the germline gene, perhaps due to a read error.

The rearrangement uses TRBV6-9 and TRBJ2-5; TRBD1 matches 7 bases. The sequence was collected from a human patient who received an intestinal transplant. Source: alloreactive CD8+ T cells from a mixed lymphocyte reaction culture, taken before intestinal transplant. As for subset: CFSE-low proliferating T cells sorted from roughly 6-day pre-transplant mixed lymphocyte reaction (GvH or HvG direction). The CDR3 here is CASSIGQALHF. The CDR3, as DNA: TGTGCCAGCAGTATCGGACAGGCTCTCCACTTC.